The sequence of this T cell receptor beta chain was determined in a study of T cell responses to AZD1222 COVID-19 vaccine. Germline values: CDR1 SGHTA, CDR2 FQGNSA. The CDR3 is 13 amino acids. The V end was cut by 1 base, the J end by 9 bases, with 10 bases between. Generated by immunoSEQ multiplex PCR, the TCRdb table keeps only in-frame clones and is missing some. The repertoire holds some 140,000 clones, with about 87% as singletons. The chain employs TRBV7-2 and TRBJ1-5; D is unresolved. This sequence originates from an adult in good health. Sequenced material: peripheral blood, taken on day 0 of AZD1222 vaccination. CDR3 nucleotide sequence: TGTGCCAGCAGCTTAGGTGTGGATTGGCCCCAGCATTTT. The encoded protein is CASSLGVDWPQHF.